This TCR beta chain comes out of a study of CD8 T cells in Susac syndrome. Losses at the gene ends were 3 bases for V and 3 bases for J; bases not matched to a gene: 7. This CDR3 is 15 amino acids long. Germline V gene sequence: CDR1 SGHTA, CDR2 FQGTGA. Sequencing of TCR beta was performed on blood CD8+ T cells and on blood CD4+ T cells. FACS was used to enrich TEMRA cells, whereas the CD8+ and CD4+ T cells were obtained by negative isolation. Random hexamers primed reverse transcription of about 0.45 to 1 ug RNA. Amplification of TCR beta CDR3 by immunoSEQ multiplex PCR spanned 54 Vbeta and 13 Jbeta. TCRdb re-analysed the immunoSEQ multiplex PCR reads in MiXCR, keeping a single row per CDR3 protein. The repertoire holds more than 250,000 distinct CDR3 sequences, with 92% as singletons.

V and J are TRBV7-3 and TRBJ2-7; 8 bases fit TRBD2. The clonotype originates from a human donor with multiple sclerosis. Sequencing used CD4+ T cells from PBMCs. Here the CDR3 reads CASSFRAGGRYEQYF. CDR3 sequence (DNA): TGTGCCAGCAGCTTTAGGGCGGGAGGTCGCTACGAGCAGTACTTC.